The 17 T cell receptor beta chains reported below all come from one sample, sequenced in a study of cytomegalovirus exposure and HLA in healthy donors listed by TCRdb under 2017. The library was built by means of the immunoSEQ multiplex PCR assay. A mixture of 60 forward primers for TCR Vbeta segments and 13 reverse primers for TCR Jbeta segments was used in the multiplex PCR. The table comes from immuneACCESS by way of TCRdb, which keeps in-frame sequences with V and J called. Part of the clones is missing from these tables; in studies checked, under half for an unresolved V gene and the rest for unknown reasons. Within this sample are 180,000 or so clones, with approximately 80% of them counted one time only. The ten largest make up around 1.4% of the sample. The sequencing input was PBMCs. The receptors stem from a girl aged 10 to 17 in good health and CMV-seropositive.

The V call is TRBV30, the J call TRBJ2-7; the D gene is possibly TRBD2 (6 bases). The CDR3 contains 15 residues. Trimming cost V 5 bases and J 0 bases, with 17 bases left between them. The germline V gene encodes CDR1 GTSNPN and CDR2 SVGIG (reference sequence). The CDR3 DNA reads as TGTGCCTGGGCCCCCGGGACTCTCAGCTCCTACGAGCAGTACTTC. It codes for CAWAPGTLSSYEQYF.

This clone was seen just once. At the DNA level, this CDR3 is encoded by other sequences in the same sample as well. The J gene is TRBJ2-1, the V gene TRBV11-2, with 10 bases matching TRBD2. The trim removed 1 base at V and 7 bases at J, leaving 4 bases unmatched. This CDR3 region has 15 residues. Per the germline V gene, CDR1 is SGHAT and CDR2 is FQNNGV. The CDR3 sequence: CASSLGTSGLNEQFF. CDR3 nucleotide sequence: TGTGCCAGCAGCTTAGGGACTAGCGGATTAAATGAGCAGTTCTTC.

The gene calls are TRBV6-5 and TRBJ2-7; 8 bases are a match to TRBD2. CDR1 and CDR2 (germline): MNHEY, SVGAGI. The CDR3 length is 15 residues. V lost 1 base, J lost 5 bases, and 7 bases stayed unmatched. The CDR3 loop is CASSYFGPGGDEQYF. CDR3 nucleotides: TGTGCCAGCAGTTACTTCGGCCCCGGGGGGGACGAGCAGTACTTC.

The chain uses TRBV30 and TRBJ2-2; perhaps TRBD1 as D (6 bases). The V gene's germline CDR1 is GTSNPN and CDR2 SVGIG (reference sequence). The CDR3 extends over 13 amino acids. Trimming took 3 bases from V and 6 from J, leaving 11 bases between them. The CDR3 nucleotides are TGTGCCTGGAGCGGACAGCCGTCCGGGGAGCTGTTTTTT. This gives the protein CAWSGQPSGELFF.

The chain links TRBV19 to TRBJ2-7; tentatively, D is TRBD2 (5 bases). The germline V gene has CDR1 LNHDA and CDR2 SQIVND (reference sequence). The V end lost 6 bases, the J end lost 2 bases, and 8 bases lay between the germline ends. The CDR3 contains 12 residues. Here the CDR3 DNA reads TGTGCCAGTAGCGGGATTGCCTACGAGCAGTACTTC. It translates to CASSGIAYEQYF.

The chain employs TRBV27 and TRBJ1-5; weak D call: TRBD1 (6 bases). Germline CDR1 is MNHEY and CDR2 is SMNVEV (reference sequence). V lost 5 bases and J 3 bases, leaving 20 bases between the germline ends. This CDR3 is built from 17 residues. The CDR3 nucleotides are TGTGCCAGCAGTAGACGACAGGACCGGTGGTCCAATCAGCCCCAGCATTTT. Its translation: CASSRRQDRWSNQPQHF.

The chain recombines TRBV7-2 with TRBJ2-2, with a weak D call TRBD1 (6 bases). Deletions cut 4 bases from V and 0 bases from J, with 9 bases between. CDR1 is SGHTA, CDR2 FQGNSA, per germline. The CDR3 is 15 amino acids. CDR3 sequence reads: CASSWDTTNTGELFF. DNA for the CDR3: TGTGCCAGCAGCTGGGACACGACGAACACCGGGGAGCTGTTTTTT. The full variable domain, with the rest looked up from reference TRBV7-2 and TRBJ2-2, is GAGVSQSPSNKVTEKGKDVELRCDPISGHTALYWYRQSLGQGLEFLIYFQGNSAPDKSGLPSDRFSAERTGGSVSTLTIQRTQQEDSAVYLCASSWDTTNTGELFFGEGSRLTVL.

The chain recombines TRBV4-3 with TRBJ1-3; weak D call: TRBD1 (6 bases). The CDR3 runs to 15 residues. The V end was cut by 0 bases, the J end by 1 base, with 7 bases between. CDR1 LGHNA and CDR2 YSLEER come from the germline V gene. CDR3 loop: CASSQDTGSGNTIYF. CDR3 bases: TGCGCCAGCAGCCAAGACACAGGGTCTGGAAACACCATATATTTT.

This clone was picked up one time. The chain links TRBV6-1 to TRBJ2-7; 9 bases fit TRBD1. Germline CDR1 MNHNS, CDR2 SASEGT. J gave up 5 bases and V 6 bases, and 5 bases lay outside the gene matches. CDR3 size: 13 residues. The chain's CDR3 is CASRGQGDNEQYF. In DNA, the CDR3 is TGTGCCAGCAGGGGACAGGGAGACAACGAGCAGTACTTC.

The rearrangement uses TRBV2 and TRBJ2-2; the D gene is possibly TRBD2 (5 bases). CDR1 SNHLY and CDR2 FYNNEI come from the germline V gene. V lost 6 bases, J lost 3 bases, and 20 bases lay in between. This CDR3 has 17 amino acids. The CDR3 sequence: CASRSPERSAYTGELFF. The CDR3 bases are TGTGCCAGCAGGAGCCCCGAGCGGAGCGCCTACACCGGGGAGCTGTTTTTT.

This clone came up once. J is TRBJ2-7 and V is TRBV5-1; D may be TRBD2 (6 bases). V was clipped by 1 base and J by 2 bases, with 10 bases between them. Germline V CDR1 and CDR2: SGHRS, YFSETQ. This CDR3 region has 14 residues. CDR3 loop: CASSLREPTYEQYF. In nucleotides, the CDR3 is TGCGCCAGCAGCTTGCGGGAGCCAACCTACGAGCAGTACTTC.

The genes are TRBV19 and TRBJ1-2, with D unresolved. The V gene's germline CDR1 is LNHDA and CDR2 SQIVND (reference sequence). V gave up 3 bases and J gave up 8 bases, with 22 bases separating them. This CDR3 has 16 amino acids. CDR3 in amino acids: CASSIGLQRADLGYTF. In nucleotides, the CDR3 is TGTGCCAGTAGTATTGGGTTGCAGAGGGCGGACCTGGGCTACACCTTC.

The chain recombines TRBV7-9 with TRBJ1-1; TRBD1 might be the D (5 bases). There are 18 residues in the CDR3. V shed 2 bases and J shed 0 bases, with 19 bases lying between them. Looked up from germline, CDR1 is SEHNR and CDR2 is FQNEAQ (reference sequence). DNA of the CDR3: TGTGCCAGCAGCTTACGCCCCCTACCACAGGTAATGAACACTGAAGCTTTCTTT. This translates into CASSLRPLPQVMNTEAFF.

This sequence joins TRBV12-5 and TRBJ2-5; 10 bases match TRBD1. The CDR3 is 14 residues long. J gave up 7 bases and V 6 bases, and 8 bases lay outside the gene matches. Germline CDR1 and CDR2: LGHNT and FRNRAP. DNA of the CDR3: TGTGCTAGTGGCTCCTTGGGACAGGGGAGGACCCAGTACTTC. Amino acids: CASGSLGQGRTQYF.

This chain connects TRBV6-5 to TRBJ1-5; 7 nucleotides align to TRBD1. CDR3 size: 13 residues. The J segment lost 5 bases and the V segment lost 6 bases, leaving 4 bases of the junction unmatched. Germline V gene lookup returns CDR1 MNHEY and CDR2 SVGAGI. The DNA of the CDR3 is TGTGCCAGCAGCCGACAGGGAGATCAGCCCCAGCATTTT. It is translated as CASSRQGDQPQHF.

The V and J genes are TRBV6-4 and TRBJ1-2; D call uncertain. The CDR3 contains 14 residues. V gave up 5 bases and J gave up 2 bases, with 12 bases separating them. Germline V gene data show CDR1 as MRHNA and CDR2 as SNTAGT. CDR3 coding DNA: TGTGCCAGCAGTCCCGGATTGAGGAACTATGGCTACACCTTC. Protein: CASSPGLRNYGYTF.

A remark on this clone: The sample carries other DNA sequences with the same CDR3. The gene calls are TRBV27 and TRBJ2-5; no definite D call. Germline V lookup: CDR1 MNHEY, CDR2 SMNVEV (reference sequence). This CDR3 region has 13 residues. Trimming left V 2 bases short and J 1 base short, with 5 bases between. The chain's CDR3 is CASSLRGQETQYF. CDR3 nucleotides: TGTGCCAGCAGTTTAAGAGGCCAAGAGACCCAGTACTTC.